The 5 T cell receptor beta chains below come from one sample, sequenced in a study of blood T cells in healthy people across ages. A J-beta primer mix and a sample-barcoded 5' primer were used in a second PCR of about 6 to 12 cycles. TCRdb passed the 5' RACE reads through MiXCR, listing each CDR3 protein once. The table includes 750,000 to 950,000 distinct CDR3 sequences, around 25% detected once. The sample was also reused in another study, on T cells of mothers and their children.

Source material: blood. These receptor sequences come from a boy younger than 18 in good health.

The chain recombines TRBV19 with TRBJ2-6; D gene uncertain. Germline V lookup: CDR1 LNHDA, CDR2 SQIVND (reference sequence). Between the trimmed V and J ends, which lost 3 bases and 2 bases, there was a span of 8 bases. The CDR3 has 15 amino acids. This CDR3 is CASSIKTTGANVLTF. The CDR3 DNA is TGTGCCAGTAGTATTAAAACCACTGGGGCCAACGTCCTGACTTTC.

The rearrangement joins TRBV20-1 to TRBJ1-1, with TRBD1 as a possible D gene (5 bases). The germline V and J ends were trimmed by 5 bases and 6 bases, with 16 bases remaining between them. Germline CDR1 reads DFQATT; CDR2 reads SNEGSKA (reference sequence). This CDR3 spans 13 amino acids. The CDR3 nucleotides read TGCAGTGCTTCGGGCGGGGCCCAGTCTGAAGCTTTCTTT. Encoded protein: CSASGGAQSEAFF.

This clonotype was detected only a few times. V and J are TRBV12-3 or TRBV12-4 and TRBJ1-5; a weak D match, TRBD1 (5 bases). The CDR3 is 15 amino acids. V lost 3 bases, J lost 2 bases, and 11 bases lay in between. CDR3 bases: TGTGCCAGCAGTTTCTTAGGGGAGGGCAATCAGCCCCAGCATTTT. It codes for CASSFLGEGNQPQHF.

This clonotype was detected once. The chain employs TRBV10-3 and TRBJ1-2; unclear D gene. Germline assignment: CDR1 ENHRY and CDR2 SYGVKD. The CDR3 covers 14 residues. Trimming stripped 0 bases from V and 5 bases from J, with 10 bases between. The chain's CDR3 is CAISESSQTYGYTF. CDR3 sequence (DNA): TGTGCCATCAGTGAGTCGAGCCAGACTTATGGCTACACCTTC.

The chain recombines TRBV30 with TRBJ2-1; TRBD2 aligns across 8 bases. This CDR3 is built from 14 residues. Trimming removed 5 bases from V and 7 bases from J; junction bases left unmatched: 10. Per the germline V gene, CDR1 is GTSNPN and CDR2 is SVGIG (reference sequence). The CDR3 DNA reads TGTGCCTGGGGGCGGGAGGACAGTCCGAATGAGCAGTTCTTC. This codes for CAWGREDSPNEQFF.